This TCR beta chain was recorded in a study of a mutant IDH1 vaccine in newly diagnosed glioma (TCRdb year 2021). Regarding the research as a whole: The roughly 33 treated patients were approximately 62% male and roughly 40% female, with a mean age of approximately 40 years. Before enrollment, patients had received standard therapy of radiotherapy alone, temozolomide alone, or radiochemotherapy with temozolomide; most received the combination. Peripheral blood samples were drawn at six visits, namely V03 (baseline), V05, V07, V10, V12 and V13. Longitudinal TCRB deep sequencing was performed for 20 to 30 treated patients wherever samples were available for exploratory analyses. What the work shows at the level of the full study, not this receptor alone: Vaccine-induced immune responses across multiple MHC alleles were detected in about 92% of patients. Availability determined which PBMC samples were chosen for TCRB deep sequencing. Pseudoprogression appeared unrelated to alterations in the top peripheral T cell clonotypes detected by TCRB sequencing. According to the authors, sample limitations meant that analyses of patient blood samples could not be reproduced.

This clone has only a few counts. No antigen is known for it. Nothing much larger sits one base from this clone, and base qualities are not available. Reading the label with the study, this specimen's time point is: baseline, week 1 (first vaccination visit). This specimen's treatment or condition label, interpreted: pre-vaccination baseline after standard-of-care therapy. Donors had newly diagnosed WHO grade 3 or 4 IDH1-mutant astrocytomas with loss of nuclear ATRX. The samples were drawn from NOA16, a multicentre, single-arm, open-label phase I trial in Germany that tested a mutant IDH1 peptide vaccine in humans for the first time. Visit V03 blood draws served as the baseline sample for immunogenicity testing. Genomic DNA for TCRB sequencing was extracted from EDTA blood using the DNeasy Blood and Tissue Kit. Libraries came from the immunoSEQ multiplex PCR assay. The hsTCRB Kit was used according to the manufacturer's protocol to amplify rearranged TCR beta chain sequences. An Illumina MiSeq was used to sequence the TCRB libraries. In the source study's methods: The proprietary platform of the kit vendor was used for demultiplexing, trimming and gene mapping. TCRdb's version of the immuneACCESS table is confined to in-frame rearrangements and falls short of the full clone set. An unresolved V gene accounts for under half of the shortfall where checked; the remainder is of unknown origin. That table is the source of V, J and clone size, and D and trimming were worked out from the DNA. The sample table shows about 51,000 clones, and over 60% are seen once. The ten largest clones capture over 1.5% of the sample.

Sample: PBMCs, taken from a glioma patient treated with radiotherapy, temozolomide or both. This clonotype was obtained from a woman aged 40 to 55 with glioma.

The bases read TGCGCCAGCAGCCCCCCAGGGATGGACACCATATATTTT. Its translation is CASSPPGMDTIYF. The sequence is built from TRBV4-3 and TRBJ1-3; TRBD1 could be the D gene, as 5 bases match. The germline V gene yields LGHNA for CDR1 and YSLEER for CDR2. The junction carries 12 bases between V and J, which are trimmed by 4 bases and 8 bases respectively. The CDR3 spans 13 residues, from the cysteine through the phenylalanine. CDR3 DNA only is kept here, 39 bases in frame from base 1.